A single sample is the source of the 32 T cell receptor beta chains below, sequenced in a study of Tregs in tolerant kidney transplant recipients. Profiled with immunoSEQ multiplex PCR; TCRdb holds only in-frame clones, not every one. The sample lists around 78,000 clones, 91% occurring once. The material was Tregs from blood, obtained before the transplant. These receptors were collected from a human donor who received a combined kidney and bone marrow transplant.

The J gene is TRBJ2-3, the V gene TRBV10-3, with 9 nucleotides matching TRBD2. CDR1 is ENHRY, CDR2 SYGVKD, per germline. V lost 3 bases and J lost 0; bases outside the gene matches: 10. The CDR3 is made up of 18 amino acids. The CDR3 sequence: CAISDLAGKLSSTDTQYF. CDR3 nucleotide sequence: TGTGCCATCAGTGATCTAGCGGGGAAACTCTCTAGCACAGATACGCAGTATTTT.

The J gene is TRBJ2-7, the V gene TRBV6-5, with TRBD1 identical over 11 bases. V lost 5 bases to trimming and J lost 5 bases; unmatched junction nucleotides: 5. CDR3 length equals 14 residues. Germline V gene sequence: CDR1 MNHEY, CDR2 SVGAGI. CDR3 loop: CASSKWTGGDEQYF. CDR3 sequence (DNA): TGTGCCAGCAGTAAATGGACAGGGGGCGACGAGCAGTACTTC.

The rearrangement links TRBV6-5 to TRBJ1-1, with D hard to call. The CDR3 is 14 residues long. Looked up from germline, CDR1 is MNHEY and CDR2 is SVGAGI. V was pared by 7 bases and J by 1 base, with 13 bases between. DNA of the CDR3: TGTGCCAGCAAAGACACTACGCGGAACACTGAAGCTTTCTTT. Its protein product is CASKDTTRNTEAFF.

The CDR3 bases are TGTGCCAGCAGCTTACAGGGTGTTGAGGAGCAGTACTTC. Translated: CASSLQGVEEQYF. The rearrangement uses TRBV7-2 and TRBJ2-7, with D tentatively TRBD1 (5 bases). Per germline, CDR1 SGHTA and CDR2 FQGNSA. V was cut by 2 bases and J by 7 bases, with 12 bases left in between. The CDR3 sequence is 13 residues long.

The chain employs TRBV28 and TRBJ1-5; 9 positions match TRBD1. J was trimmed by 4 bases and V by 6 bases; bases with no gene match: 4. The germline V gene encodes CDR1 MDHEN and CDR2 SYDVKM. The CDR3 length is 14 residues. The CDR3 region is CASRETGGNQPQHF. The CDR3 DNA sequence: TGTGCCAGCAGAGAGACAGGGGGAAATCAGCCCCAGCATTTT. The variable domain in full, completed from reference TRBV28 and TRBJ1-5, reads DVKVTQSSRYLVKRTGEKVFLECVQDMDHENMFWYRQDPGLGLRLIYFSYDVKMKEKGDIPEGYSVSREKKERFSLILESASTNQTSMYLCASRETGGNQPQHFGDGTRLSIL.

As to this clone: Other DNA variants within this sample encode the same CDR3. This chain uses TRBV20-1 with TRBJ2-7, with D perhaps matching TRBD1 or TRBD2 (5 bases each). The germline CDR1 and CDR2 sequences are DFQATT and SNEGSKA (reference sequence). The CDR3 loop spans 11 amino acids. Trimming took off 5 bases at V and 3 bases at J, with 8 bases between the two ends. The CDR3 DNA reads TGCAGTGCTCTTGGGGGCTACGAGCAGTACTTC. This gives the protein CSALGGYEQYF.

The chain links TRBV7-2 to TRBJ2-7; 12 nucleotides agree with TRBD2. Germline V gene sequence: CDR1 SGHTA, CDR2 FQGNSA. This CDR3 contains 15 residues. Trimming cost V 2 bases and J 3 bases; bases outside gene matches: 2. CDR3 nucleotide sequence: TGTGCCAGCAGCTTAATGACTAGCGGGAGCTACGAGCAGTACTTC. Translated, it gives CASSLMTSGSYEQYF.

The CDR3 DNA sequence: TGTGCCAGCAGTTTAGGGGGCCAGAGCGGACAGCCCCAGCATTTT. Protein sequence: CASSLGGQSGQPQHF. V is TRBV28 and J is TRBJ1-5, with D maybe TRBD1 (6 bases). The germline V gene has CDR1 MDHEN and CDR2 SYDVKM. Trimming left V 2 bases short and J 7 bases short, with 15 bases between. The CDR3 extends over 15 amino acids.

The J gene is TRBJ1-1, the V gene TRBV30; D is possibly TRBD1 (6 bases). This CDR3 has 15 amino acids. Germline V lookup: CDR1 GTSNPN, CDR2 SVGIG (reference sequence). V shed 5 bases and J shed 1 base, with 17 bases lying between them. CDR3 sequence reads: CAWHTGQSRNTEAFF. DNA for the CDR3: TGTGCCTGGCACACCGGACAGTCCAGGAACACTGAAGCTTTCTTT.

This chain joins TRBV29-1 and TRBJ1-2; D may be TRBD1 (6 bases). This CDR3 has 15 residues. V lost 3 bases to trimming and J lost 5 bases, with 19 bases between them. Germline assignment: CDR1 SQVTM and CDR2 ANQGSEA. The CDR3 DNA reads TGCAGCGTTGACCGCCCCCGGGACACTGAATATGGCTACACCTTC. It encodes CSVDRPRDTEYGYTF.

The V call is TRBV19, the J call TRBJ2-4; D gene unclear. The CDR3 length is 16 residues. CDR1 and CDR2 (germline): LNHDA, SQIVND (reference sequence). With 6 bases removed from V and 5 bases from J, the gap between germline ends came to 20 bases. CDR3 loop: CASSPHFTLTQNIQYF. CDR3 DNA: TGTGCCAGTAGCCCTCACTTTACCCTCACCCAAAACATTCAGTACTTC.

The genes are TRBV28 and TRBJ2-5; TRBD1 aligns across 7 bases. The CDR3 is made up of 13 amino acids. The germline V gene encodes CDR1 MDHEN and CDR2 SYDVKM. The CDR3 DNA follows: TGTGCACCACAGGGGTTTCGGAAAGAGACCCAGTACTTC. It codes for CAPQGFRKETQYF.

J is TRBJ2-3 and V is TRBV7-3; tentatively, D is TRBD1 (5 bases). CDR1 SGHTA and CDR2 FQGTGA come from the germline V gene. The ends were cut back, 3 bases at V and 0 bases at J, with 7 bases in the middle. The CDR3 extends over 14 amino acids. The CDR3 DNA follows: TGTGCCAGCAGCTTTAAGGGGAGCACAGATACGCAGTATTTT. The encoded protein is CASSFKGSTDTQYF.

The chain has TRBV9 and TRBJ2-2; the D is unclear. The CDR3 extends over 15 amino acids. Germline V gene lookup returns CDR1 SGDLS and CDR2 YYNGEE. The V and J ends lost 0 bases and 1 base respectively, with 7 bases between them. The CDR3 nucleotides are TGTGCCAGCAGCGTAGGCCGGAGGAACACCGGGGAGCTGTTTTTT. Its translation: CASSVGRRNTGELFF.

J is TRBJ2-7 and V is TRBV27; D unresolved. CDR3 size: 15 residues. Germline V gene data show CDR1 as MNHEY and CDR2 as SMNVEV (reference sequence). The germline V and J ends were trimmed by 1 base and 2 bases, with 12 bases remaining between them. CDR3 region: CASSLYLTATYEQYF. The CDR3 bases are TGTGCCAGCAGTTTATATCTAACAGCGACCTACGAGCAGTACTTC.

This clone has a handful of counts. J is TRBJ2-1 and V is TRBV5-1; the match to TRBD2 covers 11 bases. The germline V gene has CDR1 SGHRS and CDR2 YFSETQ. The CDR3 is 16 amino acids. V was pared by 4 bases and J by 3 bases, with 6 bases of the junction left unmatched. The chain's CDR3 is CASSAQLAGDYNEQFF. In DNA form, the CDR3 reads TGCGCCAGCAGCGCCCAACTAGCGGGAGACTACAATGAGCAGTTCTTC.

The V call is TRBV30, the J call TRBJ1-2; 8 nucleotides align to TRBD1. The V gene's germline CDR1 is GTSNPN and CDR2 SVGIG (reference sequence). The J segment lost 4 bases and the V segment lost 1 base, leaving 8 bases of the junction unmatched. This CDR3 region has 15 residues. The CDR3 here is CAWSAGQGFSYGYTF. DNA for the CDR3: TGTGCCTGGAGTGCCGGACAGGGCTTTAGCTATGGCTACACCTTC.

The rearrangement joins TRBV2 to TRBJ2-2, with 9 nucleotides matching TRBD2. The CDR3 totals 16 residues. J was trimmed by 6 bases and V by 5 bases; bases with no gene match: 10. Germline values: CDR1 SNHLY, CDR2 FYNNEI. DNA for the CDR3: TGTGCCAGCAGTAAGAAACTTAGCGGGAGTTCCGGGGAGCTGTTTTTT. Translated, it gives CASSKKLSGSSGELFF.

The chain carries TRBV19 and TRBJ2-3; no definite D call. CDR1 and CDR2 from the germline V gene are LNHDA and SQIVND (reference sequence). The CDR3 has 13 amino acids. Trimming stripped 6 bases from V and 11 bases from J, with 18 bases between. DNA for the CDR3: TGTGCCAGTAGATTCCGCCTAGGAGCCGGGCAGTATTTT. Its translation is CASRFRLGAGQYF.

The chain combines TRBV5-1 with TRBJ2-7, with 11 nucleotides matching TRBD2. The V gene's germline CDR1 is SGHRS and CDR2 YFSETQ. V shed 2 bases and J 5 bases; nucleotides not matched to a gene: 3. This CDR3 comprises 14 residues. The CDR3 spells CASSLTSGSHEQYF. CDR3 coding DNA: TGCGCCAGCAGCTTAACTAGCGGGAGCCACGAGCAGTACTTC.

The genes are TRBV29-1 and TRBJ1-4; TRBD1 agrees at 7 bases. CDR3 size: 13 residues. CDR1 and CDR2 from the germline V gene are SQVTM and ANQGSEA. V shed 6 bases, J shed 3 bases, and the junction held 4 bases outside the gene matches. Written as DNA, the CDR3 is TGCAGCGTCGCGGACAGGCCTAATGAAAAACTGTTTTTT. Residues: CSVADRPNEKLFF.

V and J are TRBV9 and TRBJ2-1; D possibly corresponds to TRBD2 (5 bases). Germline V gene lookup returns CDR1 SGDLS and CDR2 YYNGEE. Trimming removed 0 bases at V and 2 bases at J, with 9 bases between. The CDR3 sequence is 15 residues long. The CDR3 protein is CASSVAVGTYNEQFF. The CDR3 nucleotides read TGTGCCAGCAGCGTAGCAGTCGGGACCTACAATGAGCAGTTCTTC. Filled out from reference TRBV9 and TRBJ2-1, the complete variable domain reads DSGVTQTPKHLITATGQRVTLRCSPRSGDLSVYWYQQSLDQGLQFLIQYYNGEERAKGNILERFSAQQFPDLHSELNLSSLELGDSALYFCASSVAVGTYNEQFFGPGTRLTVL.

V is TRBV7-9 and J is TRBJ2-6; D is ambiguous. V lost 10 bases and J 1 base, leaving 8 bases between the germline ends. The CDR3 is made up of 13 amino acids. The germline V gene has CDR1 SEHNR and CDR2 FQNEAQ (reference sequence). CDR3 in amino acids: CAKAPSGANVLTF. The CDR3 DNA reads as TGTGCCAAGGCCCCATCTGGGGCCAACGTCCTGACTTTC.

This chain uses TRBV9 with TRBJ2-7; TRBD1 matches at 8 bases. V shed 3 bases, J shed 3 bases, and the junction held 8 bases outside the gene matches. The CDR3 is 15 residues long. Germline CDR1 is SGDLS and CDR2 is YYNGEE. DNA for the CDR3: TGTGCCAGCAGCGCCTCGACAGGGGCAGTCTACGAGCAGTACTTC. Its translation: CASSASTGAVYEQYF.

This clone was found a few times. The chain employs TRBV18 and TRBJ2-7; 7 nucleotides match TRBD1. This CDR3 has 13 amino acids. Unmatched junction bases numbered 0, after V lost 3 bases and J lost 1 base. Looked up from germline, CDR1 is KGHSH and CDR2 is LQKENI. This chain's CDR3 is CASSPTGSYEQYF. CDR3 DNA sequence: TGTGCCAGCTCACCGACAGGGTCCTACGAGCAGTACTTC.

This rearrangement joins TRBV18 to TRBJ1-3; D gene ambiguous. The CDR3 is made up of 14 amino acids. Trimming left V 6 bases short and J 4 bases short, with 13 bases between. CDR1 and CDR2 (germline): KGHSH, LQKENI. The CDR3 sequence: CASSPTAVGNTIYF. In DNA, the CDR3 is TGTGCCAGCTCCCCTACAGCGGTCGGAAACACCATATATTTT.

The rearrangement links TRBV11-2 to TRBJ2-7, with 11 bases that match TRBD1. This CDR3 contains 17 residues. Germline trimming cut 3 bases from V and 2 bases from J; bases unmatched to any gene: 9. Germline CDR1 is SGHAT and CDR2 is FQNNGV. The CDR3, as DNA: TGTGCCAGCAGCTTCCTCCAGGGACAGGGGGTTCCCTACGAGCAGTACTTC. Translated: CASSFLQGQGVPYEQYF.

The chain combines TRBV28 with TRBJ1-2; D might be TRBD1 (6 bases). From germline, CDR1 is MDHEN and CDR2 SYDVKM. Trimming took 2 bases from V and 4 from J, leaving 14 bases between them. This CDR3 is built from 15 residues. CDR3 sequence: CASSLGGAGLYGYTF. In nucleotides, the CDR3 is TGTGCCAGCAGTTTAGGGGGGGCCGGACTCTATGGCTACACCTTC.

The chain couples TRBV6-5 to TRBJ2-1, with TRBD2 matching 7 bases. Germline CDR1 reads MNHEY; CDR2 reads SVGAGI. CDR3 length equals 16 residues. J gave up 7 bases and V 0 bases, and 9 bases lay outside the gene matches. The CDR3 here is CASSYSSGLGSNEQFF. Here the CDR3 DNA reads TGTGCCAGCAGTTACTCCTCCGGACTAGGGAGTAATGAGCAGTTCTTC.

The V gene is TRBV6-5, the J gene TRBJ1-2; TRBD1 might be the D (5 bases). Germline V gene lookup returns CDR1 MNHEY and CDR2 SVGAGI. V shed 6 bases and J shed 7 bases, with 12 bases lying between them. The CDR3 contains 12 residues. Written as DNA, the CDR3 is TGTGCCAGCAGCGGCACAGGAGGTGGCTACACCTTC. It codes for CASSGTGGGYTF.

The rearrangement joins TRBV2 to TRBJ2-5; 10 bases are shared with TRBD2. The trim removed 8 bases at V and 6 bases at J, leaving 3 bases unmatched. Germline lookup yields CDR1 SNHLY and CDR2 FYNNEI. The CDR3 is made up of 12 amino acids. The CDR3 DNA reads TGTGCCAGCGAGGGACTAGCGAAGACCCAGTACTTC. Its protein product is CASEGLAKTQYF. Based on the CDR3 plus reference TRBV2 and TRBJ2-5, the full variable domain is EPEVTQTPSHQVTQMGQEVILRCVPISNHLYFYWYRQILGQKVEFLVSFYNNEISEKSEIFDDQFSVERPDGSNFTLKIRSTKLEDSAMYFCASEGLAKTQYFGPGTRLLVL.

This chain uses TRBV7-2 with TRBJ1-5; a weak D match, TRBD1 (5 bases). Germline CDR1 SGHTA, CDR2 FQGNSA. Trimming took 0 bases from V and 7 from J, leaving 10 bases between them. CDR3 length equals 14 residues. CDR3 sequence reads: CASSLAQGEQPQHF. The CDR3 coding sequence is TGTGCCAGCAGCTTAGCCCAGGGTGAGCAGCCCCAGCATTTT.